This T cell receptor beta chain was observed in a study of shared clonotypes between healthy human individuals. The study ran the assay at deep level. Genomic DNA of each subset was evenly split across several immunoSEQ plates. Generated by immunoSEQ multiplex PCR, the TCRdb table keeps only in-frame clones and is missing some. The sample includes 2 million to 2.5 million clones, more than 80% of them seen just once. Of note for this clone: Antigen specificity is unknown.

Per germline, CDR1 SGHTA and CDR2 FQGNSA. The CDR3 has 14 residues. The V and J ends lost 3 bases and 0 bases, in that order; junction bases with no gene match: 2. Findings and limits, study-wide: Against clonotypes common to all four donors, non-shared ones had lower generation probabilities. Estimated clonotype richness was generally higher in naive than memory subsets.

The chain links TRBV7-2 to TRBJ2-7, with 7 bases matching TRBD1. This receptor was identified in a man younger than 30 in good health. Some clones in this sample may be carry-over from other donors' samples. The specimen sequenced was naive CD4+ T cells from PBMCs. Subset meaning: CD45RA+ positively selected. The DNA for the CDR3 is TGTGCCAGCAGCTTTGGGACAGTCTCCTACGAGCAGTACTTC. Translated: CASSFGTVSYEQYF. Using reference TRBV7-2 and TRBJ2-7 for the parts outside the CDR3, the full variable domain is GAGVSQSPSNKVTEKGKDVELRCDPISGHTALYWYRQSLGQGLEFLIYFQGNSAPDKSGLPSDRFSAERTGGSVSTLTIQRTQQEDSAVYLCASSFGTVSYEQYFGPGTRLTVT.